Each of the 20 T cell receptor beta chains below was sequenced from the same sample in a study of T cell changes during pregnancy in multiple sclerosis. TCRdb's copy holds only in-frame clones and misses some; the assay was immunoSEQ multiplex PCR. The table shows tens of thousands of clones, with about 90% occurring only once. Sequencing was performed on PBMCs, taken in the first trimester of pregnancy. The receptors here all came from a female donor in good health, serving as a control in a pregnancy study. Some clones in this sample may be carry-over from other donors' samples.

The chain is built from TRBV5-6 and TRBJ2-2, with 10 bases identical to TRBD1. This CDR3 region has 17 residues. V dropped 4 bases and J dropped 0; count of bases not matched to a gene: 6. Germline CDR1 SGHDT, CDR2 YYEEEE. The CDR3 sequence is CASSLPGQGPNTGELFF. In nucleotides, the CDR3 is TGTGCCAGCAGCCTTCCGGGACAGGGGCCGAACACCGGGGAGCTGTTTTTT.

The chain employs TRBV27 and TRBJ1-4; 7 bases fit TRBD1. The CDR3 covers 15 residues. The V gene end was trimmed by 0 bases and the J gene end by 8 bases; junction bases not matched to a gene: 6. The germline V gene encodes CDR1 MNHEY and CDR2 SMNVEV (reference sequence). The CDR3 nucleotides read TGTGCCAGCAGTTTATCGACAGGGAATAACGAAAAACTGTTTTTT. It encodes CASSLSTGNNEKLFF.

Only one count was recorded for this clone. This chain connects TRBV7-2 to TRBJ2-7; TRBD2 matches at 8 bases. Germline loops: CDR1 SGHTA, CDR2 FQGNSA. This CDR3 contains 16 residues. Losses at the gene ends were 4 bases for V and 0 bases for J; bases not matched to a gene: 8. Written as DNA, the CDR3 is TGTGCCAGCAGCTCCACCCCAACTAGCGGCTCCTACGAGCAGTACTTC. It encodes CASSSTPTSGSYEQYF. The full variable domain, completed using reference TRBV7-2 and TRBJ2-7, is GAGVSQSPSNKVTEKGKDVELRCDPISGHTALYWYRQSLGQGLEFLIYFQGNSAPDKSGLPSDRFSAERTGGSVSTLTIQRTQQEDSAVYLCASSSTPTSGSYEQYFGPGTRLTVT.

CDR3 in DNA: TGTGCCAGCAGCTTGGGGAGGGGGATCTACGAGCAGTACTTC. Amino acid sequence: CASSLGRGIYEQYF. The J gene is TRBJ2-7, the V gene TRBV7-9, with D perhaps matching TRBD2 (7 bases). V gave up 3 bases and J gave up 3 bases, with 12 bases separating them. Looked up from germline, CDR1 is SEHNR and CDR2 is FQNEAQ (reference sequence). The CDR3 is 14 residues long.

This clone is a singleton in its sample. The genes are TRBV6-7 and TRBJ2-3; TRBD2 matches at 12 bases. TRBV6-7 is an open reading frame whose function is uncertain. This CDR3 is built from 17 residues. The trim removed 1 base at V and 2 bases at J, leaving 4 bases unmatched. The CDR3: CASSYLPSGRATDTQYF. The CDR3, as DNA: TGTGCCAGCAGTTACTTACCTAGCGGGAGGGCCACAGATACGCAGTATTTT.

The rearrangement uses TRBV28 and TRBJ1-4; D remains unclear. The germline gives CDR1 MDHEN, CDR2 SYDVKM. Between the trimmed V and J ends, which lost 2 bases and 7 bases, there was a span of 5 bases. The CDR3 has 12 amino acids. The CDR3 is CASSLEIEKLFF. DNA for the CDR3: TGTGCCAGCAGTTTAGAGATTGAAAAACTGTTTTTT.

V usage is TRBV28 and J usage is TRBJ2-1; D is unresolved. The germline gives CDR1 MDHEN, CDR2 SYDVKM. V lost 6 bases and J 8 bases, leaving 11 bases between the germline ends. This CDR3 has 12 residues. The CDR3, as DNA: TGTGCCAGCAGCCTTAGCTGGGATGAGCAGTTCTTC. The encoded protein is CASSLSWDEQFF.

This clone appeared once. The chain recombines TRBV2 with TRBJ2-2; 10 bases map to TRBD1. Germline assignment: CDR1 SNHLY and CDR2 FYNNEI. CDR3 length equals 14 residues. J lost 7 bases, V lost 6 bases, and 5 bases had no gene match. The CDR3 protein is CASSRQGANGELFF. The CDR3 bases are TGTGCCAGCAGCCGACAGGGGGCAAACGGGGAGCTGTTTTTT.

The rearrangement uses TRBV7-2 and TRBJ2-7, with 7 bases lining up with TRBD1. The germline V gene encodes CDR1 SGHTA and CDR2 FQGNSA. The CDR3 has 14 amino acids. V was clipped by 5 bases and J by 0 bases; unmatched bases: 4. The CDR3 DNA reads TGTGCCAGCAGCCGACCAGGGGGCTCCTACGAGCAGTACTTC. Encoded protein: CASSRPGGSYEQYF.

This clone came up a few times. The V call is TRBV6-6, the J call TRBJ2-7, with 7 bases that match TRBD2. Germline loops: CDR1 MNHNY, CDR2 SVGAGI (reference sequence). The CDR3 has 11 residues. V was clipped by 4 bases and J by 10 bases; unmatched bases: 4. In DNA form, the CDR3 reads TGTGCCAGCAGTTGGGAGCGGGACCAGTACTTC. As protein: CASSWERDQYF.

Only one count was recorded for this clone. The rearrangement links TRBV19 to TRBJ2-7; TRBD1 matches 7 bases. The V segment lost 5 bases and the J segment 0 bases; nucleotides outside the gene matches: 4. The CDR3 is 14 residues long. From germline, CDR1 is LNHDA and CDR2 SQIVND (reference sequence). This CDR3 is CASSEDRVSYEQYF. CDR3 nucleotides: TGTGCCAGTAGTGAAGACAGGGTCTCCTACGAGCAGTACTTC.

This chain links TRBV5-1 with TRBJ2-5; 10 bases fit TRBD2. Germline lookup yields CDR1 SGHRS and CDR2 YFSETQ. The CDR3 extends over 14 amino acids. V was pared by 3 bases and J by 5 bases, with 4 bases of the junction left unmatched. For the CDR3, the DNA is TGCGCCAGCAGCTACATTAGCGGGAGGGAGACCCAGTACTTC. It is translated as CASSYISGRETQYF.

The chain employs TRBV6-6 and TRBJ2-3; 14 bases map to TRBD2. J lost 6 bases, V lost 6 bases, and 5 bases had no gene match. The CDR3 runs 15 residues. CDR1 and CDR2 from the germline V gene are MNHNY and SVGAGI (reference sequence). The CDR3 reads CASRGTSGSSDTQYF. The DNA of the CDR3 is TGTGCCAGCAGGGGGACTAGCGGGAGTTCGGATACGCAGTATTTT.

V gene TRBV4-1 combines with J gene TRBJ2-3; perhaps TRBD2 as D (6 bases). Germline-derived CDR1 and CDR2 are MGHRA and YSYEKL. This CDR3 has 16 amino acids. Deletions cut 0 bases from V and 2 bases from J, with 12 bases between. The CDR3: CASSQERGGDTDTQYF. In nucleotides, the CDR3 is TGCGCCAGCAGCCAAGAGCGGGGCGGGGACACAGATACGCAGTATTTT.

The rearrangement joins TRBV5-1 to TRBJ2-2; D gene unclear. The ends were cut back, 4 bases at V and 0 bases at J, with 10 bases in the middle. Per the germline V gene, CDR1 is SGHRS and CDR2 is YFSETQ. The CDR3 runs 15 residues. The CDR3 nucleotides read TGCGCCAGCAGCCGAGGTAATGCGAACACCGGGGAGCTGTTTTTT. Translation gives CASSRGNANTGELFF.

This sequence joins TRBV10-3 and TRBJ2-1; 12 bases align to TRBD2. Unmatched junction bases numbered 6, after V lost 2 bases and J lost 13 bases. CDR1 and CDR2 from the germline V gene are ENHRY and SYGVKD. The CDR3 extends over 14 amino acids. Written as DNA, the CDR3 is TGTGCCATCAGTGAGCTGACTAGCGGGAGTGATCAGTTCTTC. Its protein product is CAISELTSGSDQFF.

The rearrangement links TRBV4-1 to TRBJ1-5, with 7 bases fitting TRBD1. The CDR3 extends over 16 amino acids. The trim removed 4 bases at V and 7 bases at J, leaving 13 bases unmatched. In germline, CDR1 is MGHRA, CDR2 YSYEKL. The CDR3: CASSPTRQGGSQPQHF. The CDR3 region has the DNA TGCGCCAGCAGCCCTACCCGACAGGGTGGTTCGCAGCCCCAGCATTTT.

J is TRBJ2-1 and V is TRBV4-1; D may be TRBD2 (5 bases). The germline gives CDR1 MGHRA, CDR2 YSYEKL. The CDR3 consists of 14 residues. Deletions cut 4 bases from V and 1 base from J, with 8 bases between. The chain's CDR3 is CASSLRGSYNEQFF. The CDR3 DNA sequence: TGCGCCAGCAGCCTCCGGGGTTCCTACAATGAGCAGTTCTTC.

This clone was recorded a few times. This chain links TRBV25-1 with TRBJ1-6; 8 bases map to TRBD1. CDR3 length: 16 residues. The germline gives CDR1 MGHDK, CDR2 SYGVNS. V shed 4 bases and J 13 bases; nucleotides not matched to a gene: 15. DNA for the CDR3: TGTGCCAGCAGTGCGCGGACAGGGAGGGGTAGAGGGCCCCTCCACTTT. Protein: CASSARTGRGRGPLHF.

This clone was seen once. This chain links TRBV7-8 with TRBJ1-2; D is undetermined. Trimming took 5 bases from V and 2 from J, leaving 15 bases between them. This CDR3 contains 15 residues. In germline, CDR1 is SGHVS, CDR2 FQNEAQ. The DNA of the CDR3 is TGTGCCAGCAGCCCTCCCCGCCAGTTGAACTATGGCTACACCTTC. Translation: CASSPPRQLNYGYTF.